This entry lists 26 T cell receptor beta chains sequenced from one sample in a study of CD8 T cells in Susac syndrome. Random hexamers were used to reverse transcribe an amount of roughly 0.5 to 1 ug RNA. MiXCR, applied by TCRdb to the immunoSEQ multiplex PCR reads, yields one record per CDR3 protein. The sample yields a few hundred thousand distinct CDR3 sequences, 95% seen once. Material: CD4+ T cells from PBMCs. The source is a human donor with multiple sclerosis.

The rearrangement joins TRBV12-3 or TRBV12-4 to TRBJ1-2; D is uncertain. This CDR3 is 12 amino acids long. Trimming took off 5 bases at V and 7 bases at J, with 11 bases between the two ends. Here the CDR3 DNA reads TGTGCCAGCAGTGGAGTCGGGTCTGGCTACACCTTC. Encoded protein: CASSGVGSGYTF.

The gene calls are TRBV29-1 and TRBJ1-2; no reliable D call. V was trimmed by 7 bases and J by 3 bases, leaving 6 bases between them. The CDR3 loop spans 10 amino acids. Germline CDR1 SQVTM, CDR2 ANQGSEA. This chain's CDR3 is CSAQDYGYTF. For the CDR3, the DNA is TGCAGCGCCCAAGACTATGGCTACACCTTC.

V and J are TRBV29-1 and TRBJ2-7; D could derive from TRBD1 or TRBD2 (5 bases each). The ends were cut back, 4 bases at V and 3 bases at J, with 10 bases in the middle. Germline CDR1 SQVTM, CDR2 ANQGSEA. The CDR3 sequence is 12 residues long. This chain's CDR3 is CSVGGSIYEQYF. The CDR3 DNA reads TGCAGCGTTGGGGGGTCCATCTACGAGCAGTACTTC.

This chain links TRBV27 with TRBJ1-1; D is uncertain. This CDR3 is 15 amino acids long. Germline-derived CDR1 and CDR2 are MNHEY and SMNVEV (reference sequence). Trimming shortened V by 3 bases and J by 0 bases, and 11 bases separated the two germline ends. DNA for the CDR3: TGTGCCAGCAGTTTTTCCGGGTTGATGAACACTGAAGCTTTCTTT. As protein: CASSFSGLMNTEAFF.

This clonotype was recorded once. This chain uses TRBV29-1 with TRBJ2-5, with TRBD2 matching 8 bases. The ends lost 4 bases at V and 4 bases at J; junction bases unmatched: 11. Per the germline V gene, CDR1 is SQVTM and CDR2 is ANQGSEA. The length of the CDR3 is 15 residues. CDR3 residues: CSVVSVGLAGETQYF. CDR3 nucleotides: TGCAGCGTTGTAAGTGTCGGACTAGCTGGAGAGACCCAGTACTTC.

This rearrangement joins TRBV2 to TRBJ1-5; tentative D call: TRBD1 (5 bases). V gave up 0 bases and J gave up 1 base, with 7 bases separating them. The CDR3 contains 15 residues. CDR1 and CDR2 (germline): SNHLY, FYNNEI. This chain's CDR3 is CASSEAQGSNQPQHF. CDR3 nucleotides: TGTGCCAGCAGTGAAGCCCAGGGAAGCAATCAGCCCCAGCATTTT.

The rearrangement joins TRBV12-3 or TRBV12-4 to TRBJ2-1; possible D gene TRBD1, 6 bases. The CDR3 extends over 16 amino acids. The V and J ends lost 7 bases and 7 bases respectively, with 23 bases between them. CDR3: CASTQVGGRGRNEQFF. CDR3 sequence (DNA): TGTGCCAGCACCCAAGTAGGGGGAAGGGGGAGAAATGAGCAGTTCTTC.

The CDR3 region has the DNA TGCAGTGCTAGTCCTGACTCTTCCTACGAGCAGTACTTC. Translating gives CSASPDSSYEQYF. The chain couples TRBV20-1 to TRBJ2-7; unclear D gene. The CDR3 totals 13 residues. Germline CDR1 reads DFQATT; CDR2 reads SNEGSKA (reference sequence). Trimming took 3 bases from V and 1 from J, leaving 10 bases between them.

Worth noting for this clonotype: This may stem from a read error, because a much larger clone lies one nucleotide away. The V call is TRBV7-9, the J call TRBJ2-5; D is unresolved. The germline V gene encodes CDR1 SEHNR and CDR2 FQNEAQ (reference sequence). The CDR3 spans 11 residues. V lost 3 bases and J lost 3, with 2 bases in between. Here the CDR3 reads CASSFKETQYF. The CDR3 DNA sequence: TGTGCCAGCAGCTTTAAAGAGACCCAGTACTTC.

CDR3 nucleotide sequence: TGTGCCTGGACCCCGCACCGGACAGACGGCTACACCTTC. It specifies CAWTPHRTDGYTF. The V call is TRBV30, the J call TRBJ1-2; D is perhaps TRBD1 (6 bases). Germline V gives CDR1 GTSNPN, CDR2 SVGIG (reference sequence). The CDR3 loop spans 13 amino acids. Trimming took off 4 bases at V and 8 bases at J, with 17 bases between the two ends.

This sequence joins TRBV30 and TRBJ1-5, with D tentatively TRBD1 (5 bases). Germline values: CDR1 GTSNPN, CDR2 SVGIG (reference sequence). Trimming took 2 bases from V and 3 from J, leaving 14 bases between them. The CDR3 spans 15 residues. CDR3 in DNA: TGTGCCTGGAGTAAGGGGAATAACCCCAATCAGCCCCAGCATTTT. Its protein is CAWSKGNNPNQPQHF.

This clonotype was seen only once. The J gene is TRBJ2-1, the V gene TRBV29-1, with D possibly matching TRBD2 (5 bases). Germline V CDR1 and CDR2: SQVTM, ANQGSEA. Trimming removed 7 bases from V and 6 bases from J, with 13 bases in between. The CDR3 has 12 residues. The CDR3 coding sequence is TGCAGCGGAGGAGAGGGTCGCAATGAGCAGTTCTTC. This encodes CSGGEGRNEQFF.

The rearrangement joins TRBV20-1 to TRBJ1-4; unclear D gene. The CDR3 is 14 residues long. Trimming shortened V by 4 bases and J by 5 bases, and 14 bases separated the two germline ends. In germline, CDR1 is DFQATT, CDR2 SNEGSKA (reference sequence). Here the CDR3 DNA reads TGCAGTGCTATAGACCGAACAGAGAATGAAAAACTGTTTTTT. Translated: CSAIDRTENEKLFF.

The chain uses TRBV20-1 and TRBJ2-7; 7 positions agree with TRBD2. This CDR3 has 12 amino acids. From germline, CDR1 is DFQATT and CDR2 SNEGSKA (reference sequence). V gave up 6 bases and J gave up 0 bases; unmatched junction bases: 2. The CDR3 DNA follows: TGCAGTGCCGGGGGGACCTCCTACGAGCAGTACTTC. Residues: CSAGGTSYEQYF.

V gene TRBV20-1 combines with J gene TRBJ2-5; D is unresolved. CDR3 length equals 11 residues. Germline V CDR1 and CDR2: DFQATT, SNEGSKA (reference sequence). The V gene lost 6 bases and the J gene lost 4 bases, with 9 bases spanning the gap. Here the CDR3 DNA reads TGCAGTGCCACCGCTCCAGAGACCCAGTACTTC. This codes for CSATAPETQYF.

The chain employs TRBV5-1 and TRBJ2-3; TRBD1 aligns across 7 bases. This CDR3 region has 15 residues. Unmatched junction bases numbered 6, after V lost 4 bases and J lost 1 base. Germline CDR1 reads SGHRS; CDR2 reads YFSETQ. CDR3: CASSLQGTGTDTQYF. CDR3 DNA: TGCGCCAGCAGCCTACAGGGGACGGGCACAGATACGCAGTATTTT.

The chain carries TRBV5-1 and TRBJ2-1, with D perhaps matching TRBD1 (6 bases). V gave up 0 bases and J gave up 14 bases, with 15 bases separating them. The CDR3 contains 13 residues. Germline-derived CDR1 and CDR2 are SGHRS and YFSETQ. CDR3 sequence reads: CASSLGQGRIKFF. CDR3 bases: TGCGCCAGCAGCTTGGGTCAGGGGCGGATTAAGTTCTTC.

The rearrangement joins TRBV2 to TRBJ1-5; unclear D gene. Looked up from germline, CDR1 is SNHLY and CDR2 is FYNNEI. V lost 6 bases, J lost 5 bases, and 17 bases lay in between. The CDR3 length is 15 residues. The CDR3 protein is CASRGWDRKDQPQHF. Written as DNA, the CDR3 is TGTGCCAGCAGGGGCTGGGATCGAAAAGATCAGCCCCAGCATTTT.

The chain is built from TRBV29-1 and TRBJ2-3; the match to TRBD2 covers 8 bases. The ends lost 6 bases at V and 0 bases at J; junction bases unmatched: 11. Per the germline V gene, CDR1 is SQVTM and CDR2 is ANQGSEA. This CDR3 contains 16 residues. The CDR3 sequence: CSVPGGVASSTDTQYF. CDR3 in DNA: TGCAGCGTCCCGGGGGGGGTAGCGTCGAGCACAGATACGCAGTATTTT.

The V gene is TRBV2, the J gene TRBJ2-6; D gene unclear. This CDR3 region has 15 residues. Germline CDR1 SNHLY, CDR2 FYNNEI. The germline V and J ends were trimmed by 0 bases and 0 bases, with 3 bases remaining between them. The CDR3, as DNA: TGTGCCAGCAGTGAAGCGGGCTCTGGGGCCAACGTCCTGACTTTC. It yields the protein CASSEAGSGANVLTF.

The table lists this clonotype with a count of one. The rearrangement uses TRBV15 and TRBJ1-5, with no clear D. CDR1 is LNHNV, CDR2 YYDKDF, per germline (reference sequence). This CDR3 contains 14 residues. The V end lost 1 base, the J end lost 7 bases, and 11 bases lay between the germline ends. CDR3: CATSRARTYQPQHF. The CDR3 DNA reads TGTGCCACCAGCAGAGCTAGGACGTACCAGCCCCAGCATTTT.

V is TRBV27 and J is TRBJ2-3; 10 positions agree with TRBD1. Per the germline V gene, CDR1 is MNHEY and CDR2 is SMNVEV (reference sequence). With V trimmed by 5 bases and J by 6 bases, 11 bases remained unmatched. This CDR3 comprises 16 residues. The CDR3: CASSRDRGRVADTQYF. In DNA form, the CDR3 reads TGTGCCAGCAGTCGGGACAGGGGTCGAGTTGCCGATACGCAGTATTTT.

The chain couples TRBV7-9 to TRBJ1-1, with 8 bases lining up with TRBD1. J lost 1 base, V lost 8 bases, and 6 bases had no gene match. The CDR3 runs 14 residues. CDR1 is SEHNR, CDR2 FQNEAQ, per germline (reference sequence). Here the CDR3 reads CASREQGENTEAFF. The CDR3 DNA sequence: TGTGCCAGCCGGGAACAGGGGGAGAACACTGAAGCTTTCTTT.

V is TRBV30 and J is TRBJ1-1, with 7 positions matching TRBD1. The V and J ends lost 4 bases and 3 bases, in that order; junction bases with no gene match: 5. CDR1 GTSNPN and CDR2 SVGIG come from the germline V gene (reference sequence). The CDR3 length is 13 residues. CDR3 bases: TGTGCCTGGACCAACGACAGGGACACTGAAGCTTTCTTT. Translating gives CAWTNDRDTEAFF.

This chain connects TRBV12-3 or TRBV12-4 to TRBJ2-7; D gene uncertain. V was shortened by 0 bases and J by 6 bases, with 15 bases between the two germline ends. The CDR3 runs to 15 residues. In DNA form, the CDR3 reads TGTGCCAGCAGTTTAGCGCGTGGTACTTCGTCCGAGCAGTACTTC. Translating it yields CASSLARGTSSEQYF.

The chain links TRBV2 to TRBJ2-7; 9 bases match TRBD2. V shed 3 bases, J shed 11 bases, and the junction held 8 bases outside the gene matches. Germline V gene sequence: CDR1 SNHLY, CDR2 FYNNEI. The CDR3 length is 13 residues. The chain's CDR3 is CASSETSGTSEYF. The CDR3 coding sequence is TGTGCCAGCAGTGAGACTAGCGGAACCTCGGAGTACTTC.